What follows describes a single T cell receptor (beta chain). The CDR3 totals 17 residues. V lost 3 bases, J lost 7 bases, and 10 bases stayed unmatched. Germline V gene data show CDR1 as KGHSH and CDR2 as LQKENI. The sample is drawn from a study of T cell changes during pregnancy in multiple sclerosis. Data came from immunoSEQ multiplex PCR; TCRdb stores just in-frame clones and leaves some out. The sample includes roughly 80,000 clones, around 93% seen only once; the top ten take 2.6%. This TCR derives from a female donor in good health, enrolled as a control in a pregnancy study. The rearrangement uses TRBV18 and TRBJ2-1; 12 positions agree with TRBD2. The input for sequencing was peripheral blood, taken after pregnancy. The DNA for the CDR3 is TGTGCCAGCTCACCCGGGACTAGCGGGCCACTACATAATGAGCAGTTCTTC. Translating gives CASSPGTSGPLHNEQFF.